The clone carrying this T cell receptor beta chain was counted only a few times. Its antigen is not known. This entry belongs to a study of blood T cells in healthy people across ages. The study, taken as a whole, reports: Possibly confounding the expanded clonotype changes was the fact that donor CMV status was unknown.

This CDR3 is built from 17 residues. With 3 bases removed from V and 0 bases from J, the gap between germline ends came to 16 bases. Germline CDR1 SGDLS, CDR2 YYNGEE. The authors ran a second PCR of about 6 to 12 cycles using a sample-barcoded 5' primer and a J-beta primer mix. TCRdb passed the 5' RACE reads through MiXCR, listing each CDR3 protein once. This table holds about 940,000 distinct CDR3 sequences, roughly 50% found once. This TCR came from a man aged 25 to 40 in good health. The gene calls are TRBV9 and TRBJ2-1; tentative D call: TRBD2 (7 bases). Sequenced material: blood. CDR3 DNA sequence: TGTGCCAGCAGCGCCCTCGCGGGGGCATACTCCTACAATGAGCAGTTCTTC. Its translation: CASSALAGAYSYNEQFF.